This entry describes one T cell receptor (beta chain). Authors' methods: Amplification from reference gene primers served as the basis for estimated nucleated cell counts. Assay used: immunoSEQ multiplex PCR; TCRdb lists only in-frame clones, some missing. V and J calls and clone size are as listed in that table; D and trimming were resolved from the DNA. This repertoire shows 200,000 to 250,000 clones, around 84% found once; its top ten account for roughly 12%. This entry belongs to a study of blood T cell repertoires in COVID-19. About the research overall: Sites in the United States, Italy and Spain provided acute and convalescent COVID-19 samples. In each case, the material was cDNA or gDNA derived from T cells, B-cell-depleted T cells, or PBMCs.

This CDR3 contains 16 residues. Germline V lookup: CDR1 MNHNS, CDR2 SASEGT. The germline V and J ends were trimmed by 1 base and 0 bases, with 10 bases remaining between them. The V call is TRBV6-1, the J call TRBJ2-1; D remains unclear. This sequence originates from a human donor in a cohort sampled during active COVID-19. Sequenced input: peripheral blood. This CDR3 reads CASSEVAGSSYNEQFF. CDR3 nucleotide sequence: TGTGCCAGCAGTGAAGTCGCAGGAAGCTCCTACAATGAGCAGTTCTTC.